This TCR beta chain originates from a study of early T cells in non-severe SARS-CoV-2 infection. Study details: From unsorted whole blood, bulk RNA was sequenced, and the chains remained unpaired. General study results and limits: Lookups in VDJdb leaned toward anti-spike CD8 responses and missed private and CD4 specificities.

As to this clonotype: Its antigen is as yet unknown. A much larger clone differs by one base, so this may be a read error.

Unique molecular identifiers were added to individual cDNA molecules. TCRdb processed the 5' RACE reads anew with MiXCR; each CDR3 protein has one entry. Among 80,000 to 100,000 distinct CDR3 sequences, roughly an eighth were seen once, and the ten largest hold roughly 6.4%. The CDR3 totals 12 residues. Looked up from germline, CDR1 is SEHNR and CDR2 is FQNEAQ (reference sequence). Trimming pared 1 base from V and 5 bases from J, leaving 3 bases between. The chain couples TRBV7-9 to TRBJ1-5; D unclear. The clonotype originates from an adult who was a healthcare worker with PCR-confirmed SARS-CoV-2 infection or an uninfected control (not recorded which). Material: whole blood. The CDR3 bases are TGTGCCAGCAGCTTAGACCATCAGCCCCAGCATTTT. This translates into CASSLDHQPQHF.